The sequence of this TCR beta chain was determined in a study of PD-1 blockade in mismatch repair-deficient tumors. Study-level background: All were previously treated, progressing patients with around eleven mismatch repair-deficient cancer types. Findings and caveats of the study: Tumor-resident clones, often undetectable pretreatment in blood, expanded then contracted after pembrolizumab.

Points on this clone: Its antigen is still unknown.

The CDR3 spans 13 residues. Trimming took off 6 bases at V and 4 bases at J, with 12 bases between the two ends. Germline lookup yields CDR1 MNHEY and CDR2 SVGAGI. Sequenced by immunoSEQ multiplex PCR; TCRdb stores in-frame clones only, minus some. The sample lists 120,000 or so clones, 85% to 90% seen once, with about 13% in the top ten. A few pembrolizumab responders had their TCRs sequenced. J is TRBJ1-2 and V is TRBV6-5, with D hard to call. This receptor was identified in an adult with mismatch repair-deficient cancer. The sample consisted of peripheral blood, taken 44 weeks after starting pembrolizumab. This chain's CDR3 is CASRNPESYGYTF. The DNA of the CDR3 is TGTGCCAGCAGAAATCCGGAATCCTATGGCTACACCTTC.